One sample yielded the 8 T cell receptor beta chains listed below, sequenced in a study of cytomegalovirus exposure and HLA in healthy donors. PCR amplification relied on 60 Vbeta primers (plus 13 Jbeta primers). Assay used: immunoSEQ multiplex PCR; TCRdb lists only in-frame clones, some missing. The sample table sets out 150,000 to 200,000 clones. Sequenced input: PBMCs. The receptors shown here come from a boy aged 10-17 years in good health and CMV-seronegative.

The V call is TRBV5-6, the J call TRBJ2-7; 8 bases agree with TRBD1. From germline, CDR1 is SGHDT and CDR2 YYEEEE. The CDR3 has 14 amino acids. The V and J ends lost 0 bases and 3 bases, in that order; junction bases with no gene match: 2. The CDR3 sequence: CASSLGQGLYEQYF. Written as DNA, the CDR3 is TGTGCCAGCAGCTTGGGACAGGGGCTCTACGAGCAGTACTTC.

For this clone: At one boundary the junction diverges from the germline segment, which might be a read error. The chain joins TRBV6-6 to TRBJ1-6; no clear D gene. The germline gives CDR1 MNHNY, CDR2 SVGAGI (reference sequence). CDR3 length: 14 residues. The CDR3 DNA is TGTGCCCGATTCATCCGGGGTCTCAATTTACCCCTCCACTTT. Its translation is CARFIRGLNLPLHF.

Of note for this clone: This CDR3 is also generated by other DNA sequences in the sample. CDR3 bases: TGTGCCAGCTCGCCAGGACAGAACACTGAAGCTTTCTTT. Amino acid sequence: CASSPGQNTEAFF. The chain has TRBV18 and TRBJ1-1; a possible D gene is TRBD1 (5 bases). Germline CDR1 KGHSH, CDR2 LQKENI. This CDR3 contains 13 residues. The germline V and J ends were trimmed by 6 bases and 1 base, with 9 bases remaining between them.

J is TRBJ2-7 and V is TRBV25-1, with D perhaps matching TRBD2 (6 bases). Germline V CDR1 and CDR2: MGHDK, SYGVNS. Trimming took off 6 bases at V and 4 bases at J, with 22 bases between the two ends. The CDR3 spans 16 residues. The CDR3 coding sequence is TGTGCCAGCAGCCTAGAGGAGGGGACCTCCTGGTACGAGCAGTACTTC. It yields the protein CASSLEEGTSWYEQYF.

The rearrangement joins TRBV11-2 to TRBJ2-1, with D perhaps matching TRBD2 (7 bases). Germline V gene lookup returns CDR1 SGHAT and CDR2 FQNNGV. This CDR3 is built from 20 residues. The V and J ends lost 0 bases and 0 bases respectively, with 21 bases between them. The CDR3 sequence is CASSLETSRGPFLSYNEQFF. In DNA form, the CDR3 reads TGTGCCAGCAGCTTAGAAACTTCGCGGGGGCCCTTCCTCTCCTACAATGAGCAGTTCTTC.

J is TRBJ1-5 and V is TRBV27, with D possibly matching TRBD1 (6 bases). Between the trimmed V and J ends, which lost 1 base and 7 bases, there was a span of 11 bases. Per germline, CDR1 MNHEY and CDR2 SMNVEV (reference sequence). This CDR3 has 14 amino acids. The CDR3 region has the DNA TGTGCCAGCAGTTTATTGGGGGCGGACCAGCCCCAGCATTTT. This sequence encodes CASSLLGADQPQHF.

CDR3 sequence reads: CASSKGSGYSDTQYF. The CDR3 DNA is TGTGCCAGCAGCAAAGGGTCGGGTTATTCAGATACGCAGTATTTT. The chain employs TRBV21-1 and TRBJ2-3; the DNA was not used to check the table's D call, TRBD2. TRBV21-1 is a documented pseudogene. The CDR3 covers 15 residues.

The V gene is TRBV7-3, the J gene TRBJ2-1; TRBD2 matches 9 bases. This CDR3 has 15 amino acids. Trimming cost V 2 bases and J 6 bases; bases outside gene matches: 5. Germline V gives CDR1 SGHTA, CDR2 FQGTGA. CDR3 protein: CASSLLAGSRNEQFF. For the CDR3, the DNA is TGTGCCAGCAGCTTACTAGCGGGGTCCCGCAATGAGCAGTTCTTC.